These T cell receptor beta chains were read from a single sample in a study of shared clonotypes between healthy human individuals. Profiling relied on immunoSEQ multiplex PCR, and the TCRdb table lists in-frame clones only, not all of them. The data contain some 2 million clones, approximately 94% of them singletons. The sample taken for sequencing was naive CD8+ T cells sorted from blood. Source of these receptors: a man aged 18 to 30 in good health. The CDR3 runs from the conserved cysteine through the conserved F or W. D genes are given only for firm matches. Clone size is stated in some rows and not others, as once, few, many or a class when expanded.

V	J	D	size	DNA	CDR3
TRBV5-6	TRBJ1-4	-	-	TGTGCCAGCAGCTTGGATGAAGGGACTAATGAAAAACTGTTTTTT	CASSLDEGTNEKLFF
TRBV7-2	TRBJ2-3	-	-	TGTGCCAGCAGCGCCTTCGGGGGAGATGGCACAGATACGCAGTATTTT	CASSAFGGDGTDTQYF
TRBV27	TRBJ1-2	-	-	TGTGCCAGCAGCCCCGGGGGGCCTGGGTATGGCTACACCTTC	CASSPGGPGYGYTF
TRBV11-2	TRBJ2-6	-	-	TGTGCCAGCAGCCATTGGGGATCTGGGGCCAACGTCCTGACTTTC	CASSHWGSGANVLTF
TRBV9	TRBJ1-1	-	-	TGTGCCAGCAGCGTAGCCGGGTACACTGAAGCTTTCTTT	CASSVAGYTEAFF
TRBV28	TRBJ2-7	-	-	TGTGCCAGCAGTTTGAACGAGCAGTACTTC	CASSLNEQYF
TRBV13	TRBJ2-7	TRBD1	-	TGTGCCAGCCAAAATGAGGGGGCAGGCGAGCAGTACTTC	CASQNEGAGEQYF
TRBV7-6	TRBJ2-7	-	-	TGTGCCAGCAGCCACGGGGCAGGGGACTACGAGCAGTACTTC	CASSHGAGDYEQYF
TRBV7-8	TRBJ1-1	TRBD1	-	TGTGCCAGCAGCGGAGGGACAGCAAACACTGAAGCTTTCTTT	CASSGGTANTEAFF
TRBV19	TRBJ1-1	TRBD1	once	TGTGCCAGTAGTAGCCCCGGGACAGAGAACACTGAAGCTTTCTTT	CASSSPGTENTEAFF
TRBV5-1	TRBJ1-1	-	-	TGCGCCAGCAGCACTGAAGCTTTCTTT	CASSTEAFF
TRBV4-1	TRBJ2-7	-	once	TGCGCCAGCAGATTGGTTCCTGCACGTTACGAGCAGTACTTC	CASRLVPARYEQYF
TRBV12-5	TRBJ2-2	TRBD2	-	TGTGCTAGTGGCACCGGACTAGCGGGAGCCGGGACCGGGGAGCTGTTTTTT	CASGTGLAGAGTGELFF
TRBV6-1	TRBJ1-5	-	-	TGTGCCAGCACCCCCGGGGATCAGCCCCAGCATTTT	CASTPGDQPQHF
TRBV5-4	TRBJ2-2	-	once	TGTGCCAGCAGTCGCTTAGCAGTGCTCGCGAACACCGGGGAGCTGTTTTTT	CASSRLAVLANTGELFF
TRBV4-1	TRBJ1-1	-	-	TGCGCCAGCAGCCATCATCGGGCAGCGAGCACTGAAGCTTTCTTT	CASSHHRAASTEAFF
TRBV4-3	TRBJ2-3	TRBD2	-	TGCGCCAGCAGCCAAGTTCTAGCGGGGGCTAGCACAGATACGCAGTATTTT	CASSQVLAGASTDTQYF
TRBV30	TRBJ2-7	-	-	TGTGCCTGGTCCCAGGGTGAGGGCCACGAGCAGTACTTC	CAWSQGEGHEQYF
TRBV30	TRBJ2-7	-	-	TGTGCCTGCCTTTTAGGTCAGACTACCTACGAGCAGTACTTC	CACLLGQTTYEQYF
TRBV6-5	TRBJ1-3	-	-	TGTGCCAGCAGTTACACTCCGCAGGGGACCGGAAACACCATATATTTT	CASSYTPQGTGNTIYF
TRBV7-6	TRBJ2-7	-	-	TGTGCCAGCACCGGCGGAACCAGTAACGAGCAGTACTTC	CASTGGTSNEQYF
TRBV6-6	TRBJ1-1	-	-	TGTGCCAGCAGCCCGGCGGGGGAAGGGCTGGACACTGAAGCTTTCTTT	CASSPAGEGLDTEAFF
TRBV28	TRBJ1-2	-	-	TGTGCCAGCAGTTTGGGCACACGGGCCACCTTC	CASSLGTRATF
TRBV2	TRBJ2-1	-	-	TGTGCCAGCAGGTTGGACTCGTCTCTTGCCTACAATGAGCAGTTCTTC	CASRLDSSLAYNEQFF
TRBV29-1	TRBJ2-2	TRBD2	few	TGCAGCGTTGAAGCCGACGAACTAGCGGACGTATCCAGATCCCCCACCGGGGAGCTGTTTTTT	CSVEADELADVSRSPTGELFF
TRBV10-3	TRBJ1-5	-	-	TGTGCCATCAGTGATGGCGCGAGGGGCAATCAGCCCCAGCATTTT	CAISDGARGNQPQHF
TRBV9	TRBJ1-1	-	once	TGTGCCAGCAGCGTAAAGGTGAACACTGAAGCTTTCTTT	CASSVKVNTEAFF
TRBV16	TRBJ1-2	-	-	TGTGCCAGCAGCCAATCTTTGAGGGAGAGCTATGGCTACACCTTC	CASSQSLRESYGYTF
TRBV7-9	TRBJ1-3	-	-	TGTGCCAGCAGCTACAGCACCTCTGGAAACACCATATATTTT	CASSYSTSGNTIYF
TRBV27	TRBJ2-3	-	-	TGTGCCAGCAGTTCCCTCGTGGTGATAGGGACAGATACGCAGTATTTT	CASSSLVVIGTDTQYF
TRBV25-1	TRBJ1-2	TRBD1	-	TGTGCCAGCAGTGCTCCGGACAGGGGGCAGCGAAGAAGTGACTACACCTTC	CASSAPDRGQRRSDYTF
TRBV19	TRBJ2-7	-	few	TGTGCCAGTAGTATGGGCCACGAGCAGTACTTC	CASSMGHEQYF
TRBV27	TRBJ1-5	-	-	TGTGCCAGCAGGTACGCCGGGAGCAATCAGCCCCAGCATTTT	CASRYAGSNQPQHF
TRBV5-1	TRBJ2-7	TRBD1	-	TGCGCCAGCAGCCCTACAGGGGGCGGATCGGGTGAGCAGTACTTC	CASSPTGGGSGEQYF
TRBV5-1	TRBJ2-7	-	-	TGCGCCAGCAGCTTGGTAGATAGGAATATCGAGCAGTACTTC	CASSLVDRNIEQYF
TRBV5-1	TRBJ1-2	-	-	TGCGCCAGCAGCTCTATACCCAGGGGTTCCGTCTATGGCTACACCTTC	CASSSIPRGSVYGYTF
TRBV2	TRBJ2-7	-	-	TGTGCCAGCAGTGACACAGCCTCCTACGAGCAGTACTTC	CASSDTASYEQYF
TRBV23-1	TRBJ1-6	TRBD1	-	TGCGCCAGCAGTCAGAAAACAGGGGTGGATTCACCCCTCCACTTT	CASSQKTGVDSPLHF
TRBV10-2	TRBJ2-2	-	few	TGCGCCAGCGGGAGTAAGCCGAACACCGGGGAGCTGTTTTTT	CASGSKPNTGELFF
TRBV13	TRBJ2-3	-	-	TGTGCCAGCAGCTTAGGGGGGTCTGTAGGAGATACGCAGTATTTT	CASSLGGSVGDTQYF
TRBV14	TRBJ1-3	-	-	TGTGCCAGCAGCCAATTACAGCCTGGAAACACCATATATTTT	CASSQLQPGNTIYF
TRBV30	TRBJ2-3	-	-	TGTGCCTGGAGTGAGGGGGATACGCAGTATTTT	CAWSEGDTQYF
TRBV9	TRBJ1-1	-	-	TGTGCCAGCAGCCCCCCTGGGGGGTCTACTGAAGCTTTCTTT	CASSPPGGSTEAFF
TRBV30	TRBJ1-5	-	-	TGTGCCTGGAGTGAAATGGGAGTAGGCAATCAGCCCCAGCATTTT	CAWSEMGVGNQPQHF
TRBV4-2	TRBJ2-7	-	-	TGTGCCAGCAGCCAAGATAGGACGGAGCAGTACTTC	CASSQDRTEQYF
TRBV7-6	TRBJ2-7	-	-	TGTGCCAGCAGCTTAGGTGGAGAGACCTACGAGCAGTACTTC	CASSLGGETYEQYF
TRBV29-1	TRBJ1-1	-	-	TGCAGCGTTGAAGATATGGGGCCTGAAGCTTTCTTT	CSVEDMGPEAFF
TRBV4-3	TRBJ1-1	-	-	TGCGCCAGCAGCCAGGGGGGGAACGTGAAGGACACTGAAGCTTTCTTT	CASSQGGNVKDTEAFF
TRBV19	TRBJ1-5	-	-	TGTGCCAGTAGTACGGGGACTTCCAGGAGCAATCAGCCCCAGCATTTT	CASSTGTSRSNQPQHF
TRBV5-6	TRBJ2-5	TRBD1	-	TGTGCCAGCAGCCCGACAGGGAGTGAGACCCAGTACTTC	CASSPTGSETQYF
TRBV7-7	TRBJ2-5	-	-	TGTGCTAGCAGCTTAGAATTGGGGGCCGGGGAGACCCAGTACTTC	CASSLELGAGETQYF